This T cell receptor beta chain was sequenced in a study of STAT3 mutations in large granular lymphocyte leukemia. Study findings and constraints: In T-cell large granular lymphocyte leukemia, about half of patients showed multiple immunodominant subclonotypes.

Germline CDR1 is SGHVS and CDR2 is FQNEAQ. The length of the CDR3 is 13 residues. V lost 5 bases and J lost 4, with 11 bases in between. Sequencing was performed with immunoSEQ multiplex PCR; in TCRdb, only in-frame clones are kept and a portion is missing. The sample lists about 39,000 clones; about 81% were seen once. A word on this clone: Its antigen is not identified.

The sample comprised PBMCs. This receptor was identified in a human donor with T large granular lymphocyte leukemia. Some clones in this sample may be carry-over from other donors' samples. The chain couples TRBV7-8 to TRBJ1-2; TRBD1 is a possible D gene (5 bases). As DNA, the CDR3 is TGTGCCAGCAGCCCCAGGGTACTCTATGGCTACACCTTC. Translating gives CASSPRVLYGYTF.